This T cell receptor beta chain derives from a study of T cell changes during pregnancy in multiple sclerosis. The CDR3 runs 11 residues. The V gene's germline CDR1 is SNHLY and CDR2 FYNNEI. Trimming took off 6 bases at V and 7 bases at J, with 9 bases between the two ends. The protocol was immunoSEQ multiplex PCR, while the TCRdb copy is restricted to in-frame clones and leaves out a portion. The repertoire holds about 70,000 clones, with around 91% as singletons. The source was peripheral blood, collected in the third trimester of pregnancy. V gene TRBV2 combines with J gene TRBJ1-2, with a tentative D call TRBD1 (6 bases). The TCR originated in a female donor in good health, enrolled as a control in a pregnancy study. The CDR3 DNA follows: TGTGCCAGCAGAGGACAGTTTGGCTACACCTTC. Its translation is CASRGQFGYTF.